The sequence of this T cell receptor (beta chain) was determined in a study of shared clonotypes between healthy human individuals. Replicate PCRs for sorted subsets used roughly 200 ng DNA; this equaled 25,000 to 35,000 T cell genomes. Only in-frame clones appear in the TCRdb table, and some are missing; sequencing was by immunoSEQ multiplex PCR. This table holds about 2.4 million clones, more than 90% found once. Adult Caucasians living in Nashville, Tennessee made up all of the donors. Material: naive CD4+ T cells sorted from blood. The subset was: CD45RA+ positively selected. The sequence was collected from a young man in good health.

CDR3 loop: CAISVTSGRALGEQYF. The CDR3 bases are TGTGCCATCAGTGTAACTAGCGGGAGGGCCCTTGGCGAGCAGTACTTC. The chain employs TRBV10-3 and TRBJ2-7; TRBD2 agrees at 13 bases. The germline gives CDR1 ENHRY, CDR2 SYGVKD. The trim removed 4 bases at V and 6 bases at J, leaving 9 bases unmatched. CDR3 length: 16 residues.